Presented here are 29 T cell receptor beta chains from one specimen sequenced in a study of CD8 T cells in ankylosing spondylitis. MiXCR, run by TCRdb on the 5' RACE reads, gives a single entry per CDR3 protein. The sample gives 300,000 to 350,000 distinct CDR3 sequences, 9.5% to 13% of which show up once; about a tenth is in the top ten. What was sequenced was blood, either unsorted or a sorted T cell fraction (not recorded which). The receptors come from a female donor with ankylosing spondylitis or in good health (not recorded which).

This clonotype has ten or more counts. This sequence joins TRBV20-1 and TRBJ1-2; D remains ambiguous. V was trimmed by 7 bases and J by 8 bases, leaving 11 bases between them. CDR1 and CDR2 (germline): DFQATT, SNEGSKA (reference sequence). The length of the CDR3 is 10 residues. Written as DNA, the CDR3 is TGCAGTGTTTTTAGGGAAGGCTACACCTTC. This encodes CSVFREGYTF.

The chain carries TRBV5-1 and TRBJ1-1; 7 bases map to TRBD1. The CDR3 consists of 16 residues. Trimming cost V 3 bases and J 1 base; bases outside gene matches: 9. The germline CDR1 and CDR2 sequences are SGHRS and YFSETQ. CDR3: CASSSDRAGRNTEAFF. For the CDR3, the DNA is TGCGCCAGCAGCTCTGACAGGGCGGGTCGGAACACTGAAGCTTTCTTT.

In regard to this clonotype: An end of the junction does not agree with germline; a read error may underlie this. This chain uses TRBV20-1 with TRBJ2-2; D might be TRBD2 (5 bases). Per germline, CDR1 DFQATT and CDR2 SNEGSKA (reference sequence). The CDR3 is 16 amino acids. The CDR3 loop is CCARDRGKVNTGELFF. DNA for the CDR3: TGCTGTGCTAGAGATCGAGGGAAGGTGAACACCGGGGAGCTGTTTTTT.

This clonotype was observed many times. The chain uses TRBV12-3 or TRBV12-4 and TRBJ2-1, with 7 bases fitting TRBD1. The CDR3 has 15 amino acids. Trimming removed 2 bases from V and 2 bases from J; junction bases left unmatched: 3. The CDR3 reads CASSLPGGPYNEQFF. The CDR3, as DNA: TGTGCCAGCAGTTTACCAGGGGGTCCCTACAATGAGCAGTTCTTC.

This clonotype was found many times. The rearrangement links TRBV10-3 to TRBJ2-1, with TRBD1 identical over 7 bases. CDR3 size: 16 residues. After removal of 0 bases from V and 0 bases from J, the junction contained 2 bases not matched to a gene. The germline V gene has CDR1 ENHRY and CDR2 SYGVKD. The CDR3 region is CAISESGTASYNEQFF. The DNA for the CDR3 is TGTGCCATCAGTGAGTCGGGGACAGCCTCCTACAATGAGCAGTTCTTC.

This clonotype appeared many times. The genes are TRBV20-1 and TRBJ2-3; D is uncertain. In germline, CDR1 is DFQATT, CDR2 SNEGSKA (reference sequence). There are 11 residues in the CDR3. Trimming took off 5 bases at V and 7 bases at J, with 10 bases between the two ends. CDR3 coding DNA: TGCAGTGCTTCCCCTTCCAATACGCAGTATTTT. This encodes CSASPSNTQYF.

This clonotype has at least ten counts. The chain has TRBV5-1 and TRBJ1-1; 8 nucleotides line up with TRBD1. The CDR3 is 15 amino acids. Germline V gene lookup returns CDR1 SGHRS and CDR2 YFSETQ. V dropped 3 bases and J dropped 3; count of bases not matched to a gene: 7. The CDR3 region is CASSSDRVGYTEAFF. DNA of the CDR3: TGCGCCAGCAGCTCGGACAGGGTAGGATACACTGAAGCTTTCTTT.

The sample holds many counts of this clonotype. This chain links TRBV20-1 with TRBJ2-7; perhaps TRBD2 as D (5 bases). V was cut by 2 bases and J by 11 bases, with 10 bases left in between. The CDR3 runs to 10 residues. Per the germline V gene, CDR1 is DFQATT and CDR2 is SNEGSKA (reference sequence). The CDR3 DNA is TGCAGTGCTAGAAACGGGAATGAGTACTTC. As protein: CSARNGNEYF.

This clonotype was recorded at least ten times. The chain recombines TRBV29-1 with TRBJ2-7, with D possibly TRBD2 on 6 matching bases. V was pared by 8 bases and J by 6 bases, with 17 bases between. This CDR3 is built from 12 residues. Germline V gene lookup returns CDR1 SQVTM and CDR2 ANQGSEA. The CDR3 DNA is TGCAGCATAGAGACAAGGGGACTCGAGCAGTACTTC. Translated, it gives CSIETRGLEQYF.

This clonotype was observed a few times. The chain recombines TRBV20-1 with TRBJ2-1; D is uncertain. V lost 1 base and J lost 4, with 8 bases in between. Germline lookup yields CDR1 DFQATT and CDR2 SNEGSKA (reference sequence). The CDR3 length is 13 residues. CDR3 DNA sequence: TGCAGTGCTAGAGTATACAATTACAATGAGCAGTTCTTC. Translating it yields CSARVYNYNEQFF.

J is TRBJ2-7 and V is TRBV28; no definite D call. Trimming shortened V by 6 bases and J by 3 bases, and 15 bases separated the two germline ends. Germline lookup yields CDR1 MDHEN and CDR2 SYDVKM. This CDR3 contains 14 residues. CDR3 in amino acids: CASRGERTLYEQYF. CDR3 nucleotide sequence: TGTGCCAGCAGGGGCGAGCGTACTCTCTACGAGCAGTACTTC.

The sample holds many counts of this clonotype. This chain connects TRBV20-1 to TRBJ2-1; D ambiguous. Germline V lookup: CDR1 DFQATT, CDR2 SNEGSKA (reference sequence). The CDR3 loop spans 13 amino acids. V was shortened by 0 bases and J by 10 bases, with 13 bases between the two germline ends. CDR3 region: CSARDIRLEEQFF. The CDR3 bases are TGCAGTGCTAGAGATATTAGACTTGAAGAGCAGTTCTTC.

A few counts support this clonotype. This chain connects TRBV11-2 to TRBJ2-1; TRBD2 matches 10 bases. V lost 0 bases to trimming and J lost 1 base; unmatched junction nucleotides: 9. In germline, CDR1 is SGHAT, CDR2 FQNNGV. CDR3 length: 19 amino acids. The CDR3 DNA is TGTGCCAGCAGCTTAGACGAGCTAGCGGGAGTACCTTCCTACAATGAGCAGTTCTTC. This translates into CASSLDELAGVPSYNEQFF.

This clonotype has at least ten counts. The chain links TRBV10-3 to TRBJ2-3; TRBD2 is a possible D gene (6 bases). The CDR3 loop spans 14 amino acids. Germline CDR1 and CDR2: ENHRY and SYGVKD. Trimming took 0 bases from V and 11 from J, leaving 15 bases between them. The CDR3 here is CAISESTGTPLQYF. The CDR3 DNA reads TGTGCCATCAGTGAGTCGACGGGGACTCCACTGCAGTATTTT.

There are many counts of this clonotype. The chain recombines TRBV5-1 with TRBJ2-3, with 11 positions matching TRBD2. This CDR3 is built from 17 residues. CDR1 and CDR2 from the germline V gene are SGHRS and YFSETQ. V lost 3 bases, J lost 5 bases, and 11 bases stayed unmatched. CDR3 DNA sequence: TGCGCCAGCAGCTCAACCCCAACCGGGACTAGCGGAGATACGCAGTATTTT. This sequence encodes CASSSTPTGTSGDTQYF.

This clonotype was observed at least ten times. The chain has TRBV20-1 and TRBJ1-2; weak D call: TRBD1 (6 bases). Germline assignment: CDR1 DFQATT and CDR2 SNEGSKA (reference sequence). V was cut by 6 bases and J by 4 bases, with 9 bases left in between. The CDR3 runs 11 residues. The chain's CDR3 is CSAPDSYGYTF. Here the CDR3 DNA reads TGCAGTGCGCCGGACAGCTATGGCTACACCTTC.

The V and J genes are TRBV18 and TRBJ2-7; possibly TRBD1 for D (6 bases). The CDR3 runs 16 residues. V was shortened by 3 bases and J by 2 bases, with 17 bases between the two germline ends. Per the germline V gene, CDR1 is KGHSH and CDR2 is LQKENI. The CDR3 here is CASSPEGTSNPYEQYF. The CDR3 DNA follows: TGTGCCAGCTCACCCGAAGGGACAAGTAATCCCTACGAGCAGTACTTC. Based on the CDR3 plus reference TRBV18 and TRBJ2-7, the full variable domain is NAGVMQNPRHLVRRRGQEARLRCSPMKGHSHVYWYRQLPEEGLKFMVYLQKENIIDESGMPKERFSAEFPKEGPSILRIQQVVRGDSAAYFCASSPEGTSNPYEQYFGPGTRLTVT.

Many counts were recorded for this clonotype. The J gene is TRBJ2-7, the V gene TRBV20-1; D assignment may be TRBD1 or TRBD2 (5 bases each). CDR3 size: 14 residues. Trimming removed 3 bases from V and 7 bases from J, with 19 bases in between. From germline, CDR1 is DFQATT and CDR2 SNEGSKA (reference sequence). The CDR3 nucleotides are TGCAGTGCTAGGACCTCCCCCCGGGGCTGGGAGCAGTACTTC. It encodes CSARTSPRGWEQYF.

This clonotype turned up a few times. This chain uses TRBV29-1 with TRBJ2-1; TRBD1 might be the D (5 bases). Germline V CDR1 and CDR2: SQVTM, ANQGSEA. V was shortened by 4 bases and J by 1 base, with 17 bases between the two germline ends. The CDR3 contains 16 residues. The CDR3 DNA follows: TGCAGCGTTGTAAGGGGCGGCCTTCCATCCTACAATGAGCAGTTCTTC. It yields the protein CSVVRGGLPSYNEQFF.

This clonotype was seen ten or more times. This chain uses TRBV5-1 with TRBJ2-3; no definite D call. CDR3 length: 13 amino acids. The V gene lost 0 bases and the J gene lost 2 bases, with 4 bases spanning the gap. CDR1 is SGHRS and CDR2 is YFSETQ in the germline V gene. For the CDR3, the DNA is TGCGCCAGCAGCTTGGACAACACAGATACGCAGTATTTT. It codes for CASSLDNTDTQYF.

The J gene is TRBJ1-5, the V gene TRBV6-1, with 10 bases lining up with TRBD1. V was clipped by 8 bases and J by 7 bases; unmatched bases: 5. CDR3 size: 13 residues. The V gene's germline CDR1 is MNHNS and CDR2 SASEGT. Here the CDR3 DNA reads TGTGCCAGCTCCGGGACAGGGGAGCAGCCCCAGCATTTT. Protein sequence: CASSGTGEQPQHF.

This clonotype was counted only a few times. The chain uses TRBV27 and TRBJ2-3; 8 bases line up with TRBD1. CDR3 length equals 15 residues. V was pared by 5 bases and J by 0 bases, with 4 bases of the junction left unmatched. Germline lookup yields CDR1 MNHEY and CDR2 SMNVEV (reference sequence). The CDR3 spells CASSPTGESTDTQYF. The DNA of the CDR3 is TGTGCCAGCAGTCCGACAGGGGAAAGCACAGATACGCAGTATTTT.

On this clonotype: This may arise from a read error, as a much more abundant clone is one base away. This sequence joins TRBV12-3 or TRBV12-4 and TRBJ1-6; tentatively, D is TRBD1 (5 bases). This CDR3 is 15 amino acids long. V gave up 5 bases and J gave up 6 bases, with 14 bases separating them. The CDR3, as DNA: TGTGCCAGCAGTCCCGCAGGGATTCTTAATTCACCCCTCCACTTT. Amino acids: CASSPAGILNSPLHF.

This clonotype was detected ten times or more. This sequence joins TRBV27 and TRBJ1-5; no clear D. The germline gives CDR1 MNHEY, CDR2 SMNVEV (reference sequence). This CDR3 is built from 13 residues. V lost 3 bases, J lost 8 bases, and 11 bases lay in between. Here the CDR3 DNA reads TGTGCCAGCAGTTTGGCCGGTACCGAGCCCCAGCATTTT. Its protein product is CASSLAGTEPQHF.

Turning to this clonotype: This could be a read error, since a much larger clone is one nucleotide away. The chain employs TRBV10-3 and TRBJ2-2; 9 nucleotides agree with TRBD2. Per germline, CDR1 ENHRY and CDR2 SYGVKD. This CDR3 is 21 amino acids long. CDR3 residues: CAINESWGGLAFDGFTGELFF. The CDR3 coding sequence is TGTGCCATCAATGAGTCTTGGGGGGGACTAGCTTTTGATGGATTCACCGGGGAGCTGTTTTTT.

This clonotype was detected ten times or more. V is TRBV20-1 and J is TRBJ2-7, with D tentatively TRBD1 (6 bases). The CDR3 sequence is 13 residues long. CDR1 and CDR2 (germline): DFQATT, SNEGSKA (reference sequence). The CDR3 nucleotides are TGCAGCTACAAGACAGGCGAGCTCTACGAGCAGTACTTC. Translated, it gives CSYKTGELYEQYF.

This clonotype appeared many times. The chain carries TRBV5-5 and TRBJ2-2, with a weak D call TRBD2 (5 bases). There are 16 residues in the CDR3. Trimming took off 4 bases at V and 7 bases at J, with 20 bases between the two ends. Germline-derived CDR1 and CDR2 are SGHKS and YYEKEE (reference sequence). CDR3 residues: CASSPRRLSFGGELFF. The CDR3 nucleotides read TGTGCCAGCAGCCCCCGGAGGCTTAGTTTTGGCGGGGAGCTGTTTTTT.

This clonotype has at least ten counts. The chain carries TRBV5-1 and TRBJ2-1, with D perhaps TRBD1 or TRBD2 (6 bases each). This CDR3 spans 15 amino acids. V lost 5 bases, J lost 8 bases, and 20 bases lay in between. Germline loops: CDR1 SGHRS, CDR2 YFSETQ. CDR3 region: CASRRGGGPLDEQFF. Here the CDR3 DNA reads TGCGCCAGCAGGAGGGGTGGGGGGCCTTTGGATGAGCAGTTCTTC.

At least ten counts were recorded for this clonotype. The chain couples TRBV28 to TRBJ2-3, with 11 bases fitting TRBD2. Germline-derived CDR1 and CDR2 are MDHEN and SYDVKM. Germline trimming cut 6 bases from V and 5 bases from J; bases unmatched to any gene: 13. This CDR3 region has 17 residues. CDR3 in DNA: TGTGCCAGCAGCCCTAGCAAGGGACTAGCGGTCGGAGATACGCAGTATTTT. Amino acid sequence: CASSPSKGLAVGDTQYF.